This T cell receptor (beta chain) was sequenced in a study of PD-1 blockade in classical Hodgkin lymphoma (dated by TCRdb to 2019 to 2021). Broadly, across the study: Nivolumab dosing was 3 mg/kg intravenously every 2 weeks, continuing until either disease progression or unacceptable toxicity. To define a peripheral blood immune signature of response to PD-1 blockade in classical Hodgkin lymphoma, the study combined TCR beta sequencing with CyTOF.

Findings and caveats that apply to the study as a whole: The study was restricted to a single clinical trial cohort, and the causes of repertoire differences, possibly disease activity or prior therapy, were left undefined. Lower diversity was observed in patients in whom nivolumab was started less than 1 year after ASCT, and these patients were excluded from later analyses so that confounding by immune reconstitution would be avoided. Newly diagnosed patients were reported to have lower baseline TCR diversity than healthy donors, and relapsed/refractory patients were reported to have lower baseline TCR diversity still. By C4D1, a significant rise was seen in CD4+ TCR diversity but not in CD8+ TCR diversity (p=0.0027 vs p=0.16), and the rise was most apparent among complete responders (p=0.02). Trial patients with a complete response had baseline diversity similar to that of newly diagnosed patients, while partial responders and progressors had significantly lower diversity.

A note on this clone: Its antigen specificity is not known. Within one base of it there is no much larger clone, and no base qualities were kept.

The time point label here, explained by the study, means: cycle 2 day 1 (C2D1) of nivolumab. Relapse after autologous stem cell transplantation had occurred in all trial patients, and cohorts A, B and C were distinguished by prior brentuximab vedotin exposure. The trial cohort comprised approximately 55 patients with relapsed/refractory classical Hodgkin lymphoma whose best overall responses were complete response, partial response or progressive disease. Single-agent nivolumab was administered to trial patients in the multi-cohort phase II CheckMate 205 trial. An independent review committee assessed best overall response by applying the 2007 International Working Group response criteria. Trial PBMCs were obtained immediately prior to nivolumab initiation (C1D1) and on therapy at cycle 2 day 1 and cycle 4 day 1. Peripheral blood was collected in 8 mL Vacutainer Cell Preparation Tubes, from which PBMCs were isolated by centrifugation and then cryopreserved.

Including the terminal cysteine and phenylalanine, the CDR3 comprises 14 residues. The entry retains the CDR3 DNA only, 42 bases that are in frame from base 1. CDR1 and CDR2 were assigned from the germline V gene as SQVTM and ANQGSEA. Here V drops 3 bases and J drops 7 bases, and the junction holds 10 bases not matched to any gene. The Qiagen DNeasy kit was used to extract genomic DNA both from unsorted PBMCs and from the negatively selected CD4+ and CD8+ fractions. TCR beta CDR3 regions were subjected to amplification by immunoSEQ multiplex PCR with primers that anneal to V and J segments. A synthetic immune receptor repertoire was used to minimize amplification bias, and any residual bias was removed computationally once sequencing was done. Per the original workflow: Custom Python scripts were used to quantify repertoire diversity as the Shannon entropy index. Unsorted, CD4+ and CD8+ repertoires were analyzed separately, except for combined analyses in which CD4+ and CD8+ sequences were merged in silico. Clonal expansion was defined as at least a 2-fold frequency increase after treatment relative to C1D1, with a pseudocount of 0.5 for undetected baseline clones. Clones with 0 or 1 copy at C1D1 were defined as singleton clones, while clones with 2 or more copies were defined as non-singleton clones. Clones expanded in unsorted samples were labelled as CD4+, CD8+ or unknown by matching protein sequences in sorted samples from the same patient. Diversity changes from C1D1 to C4D1 were tested in paired samples using Wilcoxon tests. Sourced from immuneACCESS, this table was stored by TCRdb with only in-frame sequences that have V and J called. A share of the clones is absent; for the studies checked, an unresolved V gene accounts for under half, and the remainder has no known explanation. D and trimming come from the DNA, and the V and J calls and clone size come from that table. The sample table lists 25,000 to 35,000 clones, roughly 70% of them with a count of one. The ten largest clones capture around 28% of the sample.

Here the sequenced sample was peripheral blood mononuclear cells (PBMCs), taken before the second cycle of nivolumab. The chain employs TRBV29-1 and TRBJ1-2; 8 nucleotides in the junction match TRBD1. The TCR sequence derives from a human donor with classical Hodgkin lymphoma. The sequence in DNA is TGCAGCGTTGAGCCGATAGGACAGGGTTTTGGCTACACCTTC. Its protein product is CSVEPIGQGFGYTF.